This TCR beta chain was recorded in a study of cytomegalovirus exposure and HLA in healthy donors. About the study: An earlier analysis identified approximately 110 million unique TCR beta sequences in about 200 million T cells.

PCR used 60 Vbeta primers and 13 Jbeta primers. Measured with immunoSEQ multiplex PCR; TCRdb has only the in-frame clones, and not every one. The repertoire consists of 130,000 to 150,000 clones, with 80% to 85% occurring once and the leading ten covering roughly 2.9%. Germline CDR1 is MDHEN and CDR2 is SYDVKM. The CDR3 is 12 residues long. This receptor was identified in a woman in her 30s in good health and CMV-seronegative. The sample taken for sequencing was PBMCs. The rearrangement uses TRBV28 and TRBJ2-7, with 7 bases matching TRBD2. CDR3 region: CAAGLGFNEQYF. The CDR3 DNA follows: TGTGCGGCCGGACTAGGGTTTAACGAGCAGTACTTC.